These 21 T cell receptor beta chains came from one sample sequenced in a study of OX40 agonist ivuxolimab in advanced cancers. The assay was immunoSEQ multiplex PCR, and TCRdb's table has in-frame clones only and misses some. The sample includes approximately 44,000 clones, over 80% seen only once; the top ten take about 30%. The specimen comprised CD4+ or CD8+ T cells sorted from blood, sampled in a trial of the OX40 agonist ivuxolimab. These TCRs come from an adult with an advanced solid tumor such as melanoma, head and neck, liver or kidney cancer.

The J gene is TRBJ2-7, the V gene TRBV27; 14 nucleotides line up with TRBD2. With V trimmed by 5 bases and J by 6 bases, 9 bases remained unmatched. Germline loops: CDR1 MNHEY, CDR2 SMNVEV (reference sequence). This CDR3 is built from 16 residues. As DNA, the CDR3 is TGTGCCAGCAGTCCCCTGGGACTAGCGGGAGCTCCCGAGCAGTACTTC. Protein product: CASSPLGLAGAPEQYF.

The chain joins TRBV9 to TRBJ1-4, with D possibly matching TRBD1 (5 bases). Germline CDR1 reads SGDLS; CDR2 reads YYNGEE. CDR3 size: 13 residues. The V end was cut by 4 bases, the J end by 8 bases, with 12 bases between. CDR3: CASSQGAGEKLFF. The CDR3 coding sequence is TGTGCCAGCAGCCAAGGGGCGGGGGAAAAACTGTTTTTT.

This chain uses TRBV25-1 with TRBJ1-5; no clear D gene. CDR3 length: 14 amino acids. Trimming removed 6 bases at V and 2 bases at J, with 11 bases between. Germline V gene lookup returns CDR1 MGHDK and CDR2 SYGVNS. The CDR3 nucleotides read TGTGCCAGCAGCGAGCTGGCGGGCAATCAGCCCCAGCATTTT. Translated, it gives CASSELAGNQPQHF.

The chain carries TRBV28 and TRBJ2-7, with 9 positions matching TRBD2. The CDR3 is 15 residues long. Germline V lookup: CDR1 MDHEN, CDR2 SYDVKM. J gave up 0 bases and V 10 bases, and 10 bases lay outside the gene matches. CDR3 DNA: TGTGCCACCTCAGAGGAGCGGGAGGCCTCCTACGAGCAGTACTTC. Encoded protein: CATSEEREASYEQYF.

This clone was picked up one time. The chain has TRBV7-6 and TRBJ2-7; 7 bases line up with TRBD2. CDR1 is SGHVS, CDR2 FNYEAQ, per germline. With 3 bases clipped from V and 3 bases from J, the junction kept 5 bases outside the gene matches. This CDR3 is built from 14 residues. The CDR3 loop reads CASSLAGADYEQYF. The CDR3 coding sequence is TGTGCCAGCAGCTTGGCGGGAGCCGACTACGAGCAGTACTTC.

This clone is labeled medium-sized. CDR3 bases: TGTGCCAGCAGTTACTCAAGGAACACTGAAGCTTTCTTT. Translating it yields CASSYSRNTEAFF. The V gene is TRBV6-6, the J gene TRBJ1-1; D gene unclear. CDR1 MNHNY and CDR2 SVGAGI come from the germline V gene (reference sequence). Trimming stripped 0 bases from V and 1 base from J, with 3 bases between. The CDR3 contains 13 residues.

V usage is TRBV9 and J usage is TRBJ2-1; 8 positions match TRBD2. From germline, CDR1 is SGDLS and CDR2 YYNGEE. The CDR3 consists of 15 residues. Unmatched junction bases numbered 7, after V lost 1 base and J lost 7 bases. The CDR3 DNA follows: TGTGCCAGCAGCGTAAGTGGTAGCGGGGTGAATGAGCAGTTCTTC. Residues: CASSVSGSGVNEQFF.

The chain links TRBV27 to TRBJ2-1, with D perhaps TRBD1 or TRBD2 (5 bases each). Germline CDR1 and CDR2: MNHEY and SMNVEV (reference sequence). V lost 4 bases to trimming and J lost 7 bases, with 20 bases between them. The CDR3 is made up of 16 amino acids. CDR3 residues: CASSSIQVNGANEQFF. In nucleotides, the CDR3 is TGTGCCAGCAGTTCGATACAGGTTAACGGGGCGAATGAGCAGTTCTTC.

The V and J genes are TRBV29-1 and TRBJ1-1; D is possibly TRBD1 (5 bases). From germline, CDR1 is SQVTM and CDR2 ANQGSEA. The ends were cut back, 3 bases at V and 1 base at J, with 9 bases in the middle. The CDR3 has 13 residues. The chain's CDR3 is CSVDGQRNTEAFF. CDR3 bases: TGCAGCGTTGATGGACAACGGAACACTGAAGCTTTCTTT.

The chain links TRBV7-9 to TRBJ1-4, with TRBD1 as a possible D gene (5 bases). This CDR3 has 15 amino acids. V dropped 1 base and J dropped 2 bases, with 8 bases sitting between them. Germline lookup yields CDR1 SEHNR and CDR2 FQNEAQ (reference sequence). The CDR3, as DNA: TGTGCCAGCAGCTTAGTGGGACGCACTAATGAAAAACTGTTTTTT. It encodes CASSLVGRTNEKLFF.

Here the CDR3 reads CASSVYGELFF. The CDR3 region has the DNA TGTGCCAGCAGTGTTTACGGGGAGCTGTTTTTT. V is TRBV6-1 and J is TRBJ2-2; no definite D call. In germline, CDR1 is MNHNS, CDR2 SASEGT. Trimming removed 4 bases at V and 7 bases at J, with 4 bases between. This CDR3 region has 11 residues.

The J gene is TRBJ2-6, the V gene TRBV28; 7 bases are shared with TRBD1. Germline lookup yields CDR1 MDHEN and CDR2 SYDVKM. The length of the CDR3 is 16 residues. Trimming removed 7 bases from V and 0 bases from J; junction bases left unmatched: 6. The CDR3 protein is CASTRDSLSGANVLTF. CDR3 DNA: TGTGCCAGCACCAGGGACAGCCTCTCTGGGGCCAACGTCCTGACTTTC.

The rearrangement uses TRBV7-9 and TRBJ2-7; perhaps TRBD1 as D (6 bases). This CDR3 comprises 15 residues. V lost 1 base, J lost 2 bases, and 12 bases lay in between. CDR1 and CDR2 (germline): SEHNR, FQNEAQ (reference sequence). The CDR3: CASSLVSGDTYEQYF. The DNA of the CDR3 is TGTGCCAGCAGCTTAGTTTCAGGGGATACCTACGAGCAGTACTTC.

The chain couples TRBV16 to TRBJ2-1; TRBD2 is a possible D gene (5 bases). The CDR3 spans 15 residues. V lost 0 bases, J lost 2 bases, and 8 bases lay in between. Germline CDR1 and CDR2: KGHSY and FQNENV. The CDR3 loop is CASSQSRVTYNEQFF. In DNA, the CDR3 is TGTGCCAGCAGCCAATCGCGGGTAACCTACAATGAGCAGTTCTTC.

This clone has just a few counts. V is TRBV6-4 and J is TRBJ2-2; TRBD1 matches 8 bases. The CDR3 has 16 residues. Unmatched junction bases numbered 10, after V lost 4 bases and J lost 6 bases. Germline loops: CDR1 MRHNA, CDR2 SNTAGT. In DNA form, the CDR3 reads TGTGCCAGCAGTGTATCGTCAGGGGGCATGTCCGGGGAGCTGTTTTTT. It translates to CASSVSSGGMSGELFF.

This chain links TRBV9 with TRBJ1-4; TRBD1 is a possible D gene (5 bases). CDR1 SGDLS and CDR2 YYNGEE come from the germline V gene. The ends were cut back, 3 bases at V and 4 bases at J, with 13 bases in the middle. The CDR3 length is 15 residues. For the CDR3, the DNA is TGTGCCAGCAGCGGAGAGGGGCGGCTTAATGAAAAACTGTTTTTT. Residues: CASSGEGRLNEKLFF.

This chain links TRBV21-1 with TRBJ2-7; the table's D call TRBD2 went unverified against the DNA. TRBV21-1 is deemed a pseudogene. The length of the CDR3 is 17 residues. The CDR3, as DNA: TGTGCCAGCAGCAAAAATTTACAGCGGGAGTTCTCCTACGAGCAGTACTTC. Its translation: CASSKNLQREFSYEQYF.

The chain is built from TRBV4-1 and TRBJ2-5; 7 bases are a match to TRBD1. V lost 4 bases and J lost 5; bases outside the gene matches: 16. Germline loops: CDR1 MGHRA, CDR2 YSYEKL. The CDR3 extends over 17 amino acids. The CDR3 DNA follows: TGCGCCAGCAGCCGATCTTTACTGACAGGGCTCGGGGAGACCCAGTACTTC. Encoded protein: CASSRSLLTGLGETQYF.

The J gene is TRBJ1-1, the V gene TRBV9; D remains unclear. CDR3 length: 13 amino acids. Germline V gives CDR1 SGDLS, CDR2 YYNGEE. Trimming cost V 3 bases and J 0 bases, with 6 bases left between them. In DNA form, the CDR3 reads TGTGCCAGCAGCGGACCCATGAACACTGAAGCTTTCTTT. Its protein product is CASSGPMNTEAFF.

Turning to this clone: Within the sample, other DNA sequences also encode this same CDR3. CDR3 nucleotide sequence: TGTGCCAGCAGCTTGAAACCAGGGGCCTCGGGCAATCAGCCCCAGCATTTT. Protein: CASSLKPGASGNQPQHF. The V call is TRBV5-6, the J call TRBJ1-5; D perhaps matches TRBD1 (6 bases). CDR3 size: 17 residues. The V gene's germline CDR1 is SGHDT and CDR2 YYEEEE. V shed 1 base and J shed 2 bases, with 16 bases lying between them.

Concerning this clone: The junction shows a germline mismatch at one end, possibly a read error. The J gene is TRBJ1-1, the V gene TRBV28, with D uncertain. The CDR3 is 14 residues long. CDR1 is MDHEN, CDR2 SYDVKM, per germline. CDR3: CASAEPVLNSEAFF. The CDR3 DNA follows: TGTGCCAGCGCTGAGCCAGTCTTGAACTCTGAAGCTTTCTTT.